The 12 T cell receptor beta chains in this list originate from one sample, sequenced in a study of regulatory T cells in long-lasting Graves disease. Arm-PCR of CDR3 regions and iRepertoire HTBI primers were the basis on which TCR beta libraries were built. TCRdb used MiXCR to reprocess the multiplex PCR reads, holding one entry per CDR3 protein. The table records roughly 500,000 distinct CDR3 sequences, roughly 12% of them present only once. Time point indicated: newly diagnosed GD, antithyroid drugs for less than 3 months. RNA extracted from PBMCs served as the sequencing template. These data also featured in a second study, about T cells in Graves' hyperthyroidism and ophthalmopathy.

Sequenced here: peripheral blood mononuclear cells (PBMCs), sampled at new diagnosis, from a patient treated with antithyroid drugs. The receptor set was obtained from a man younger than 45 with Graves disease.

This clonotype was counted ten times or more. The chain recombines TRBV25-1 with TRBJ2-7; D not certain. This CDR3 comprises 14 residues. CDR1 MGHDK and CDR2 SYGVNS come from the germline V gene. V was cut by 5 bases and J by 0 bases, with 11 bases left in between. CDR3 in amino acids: CASSNTVFSYEQYF. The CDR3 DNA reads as TGTGCCAGCAGTAATACGGTCTTCTCCTACGAGCAGTACTTC.

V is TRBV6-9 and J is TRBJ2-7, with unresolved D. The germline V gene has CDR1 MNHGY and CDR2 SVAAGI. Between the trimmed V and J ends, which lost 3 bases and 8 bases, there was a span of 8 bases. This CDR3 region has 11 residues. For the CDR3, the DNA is TGTGCCAGCAGTTACTCGAACAAGCAGTACTTC. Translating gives CASSYSNKQYF.

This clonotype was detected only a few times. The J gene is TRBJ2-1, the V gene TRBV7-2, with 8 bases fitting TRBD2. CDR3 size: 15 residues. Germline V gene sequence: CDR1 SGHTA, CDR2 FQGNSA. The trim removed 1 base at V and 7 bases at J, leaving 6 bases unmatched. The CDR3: CASSLGPGGANEQFF. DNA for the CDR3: TGTGCCAGCAGCTTAGGGCCCGGGGGGGCAAATGAGCAGTTCTTC.

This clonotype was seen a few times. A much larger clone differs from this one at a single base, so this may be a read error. CDR3 bases: TGTGCCAGCAGCGCGGGACAGGGGTACAATGAGCAGTTCTTC. It yields the protein CASSAGQGYNEQFF. J is TRBJ2-1 and V is TRBV5-4, with 10 bases identical to TRBD1. Germline lookup yields CDR1 SGHNT and CDR2 YYREEE (reference sequence). CDR3 size: 14 residues. V shed 4 bases, J shed 4 bases, and the junction held 2 bases outside the gene matches.

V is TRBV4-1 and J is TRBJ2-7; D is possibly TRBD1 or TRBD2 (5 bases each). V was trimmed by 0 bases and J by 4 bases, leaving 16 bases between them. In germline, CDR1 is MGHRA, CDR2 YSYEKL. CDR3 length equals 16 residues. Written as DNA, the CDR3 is TGCGCCAGCAGCCAAGAGAGGGACCTAGGGTTATACGAGCAGTACTTC. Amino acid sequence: CASSQERDLGLYEQYF.

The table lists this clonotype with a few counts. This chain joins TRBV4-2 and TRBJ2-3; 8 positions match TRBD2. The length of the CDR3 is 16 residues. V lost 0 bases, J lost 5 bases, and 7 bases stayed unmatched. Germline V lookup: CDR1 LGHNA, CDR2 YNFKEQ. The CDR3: CASSQDEGLARDTQYF. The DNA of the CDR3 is TGTGCCAGCAGCCAAGATGAAGGACTAGCTCGAGATACGCAGTATTTT.

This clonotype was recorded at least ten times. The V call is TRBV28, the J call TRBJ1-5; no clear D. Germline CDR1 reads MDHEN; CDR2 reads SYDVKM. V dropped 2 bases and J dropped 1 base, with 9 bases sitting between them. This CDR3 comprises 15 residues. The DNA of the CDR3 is TGTGCCAGCAGTTTAGGGTTAACAAGCAATCAGCCCCAGCATTTT. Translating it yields CASSLGLTSNQPQHF.

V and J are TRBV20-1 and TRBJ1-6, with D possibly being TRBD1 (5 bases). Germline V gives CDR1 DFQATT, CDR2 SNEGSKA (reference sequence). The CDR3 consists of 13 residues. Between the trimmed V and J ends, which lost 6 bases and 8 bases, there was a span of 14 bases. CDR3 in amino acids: CSALGPRDSPLHF. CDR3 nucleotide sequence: TGCAGTGCCCTGGGACCAAGAGATTCACCCCTCCACTTT.

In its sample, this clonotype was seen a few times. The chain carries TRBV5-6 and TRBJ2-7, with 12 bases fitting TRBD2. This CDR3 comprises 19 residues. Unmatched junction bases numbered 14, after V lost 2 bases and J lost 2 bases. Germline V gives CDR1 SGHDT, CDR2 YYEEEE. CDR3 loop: CASSFKWDTGLAGPYEQYF. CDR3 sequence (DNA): TGTGCCAGCAGCTTCAAATGGGACACCGGACTAGCGGGGCCCTACGAGCAGTACTTC.

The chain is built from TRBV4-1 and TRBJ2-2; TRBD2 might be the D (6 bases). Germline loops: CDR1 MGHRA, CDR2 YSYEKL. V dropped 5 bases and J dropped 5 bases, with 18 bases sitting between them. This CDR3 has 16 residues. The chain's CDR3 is CASSAPRAAGTGELFF. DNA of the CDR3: TGCGCCAGCAGCGCCCCCAGGGCCGCGGGGACCGGGGAGCTGTTTTTT.

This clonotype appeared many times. The CDR3 DNA reads as TGTGCCAATAGGATTCGCGGGAGGGCGACAGATACGCAGTATTTT. It translates to CANRIRGRATDTQYF. This rearrangement joins TRBV2 to TRBJ2-3; the match to TRBD2 covers 9 bases. The ends lost 10 bases at V and 3 bases at J; junction bases unmatched: 11. Germline CDR1 reads SNHLY; CDR2 reads FYNNEI. The CDR3 covers 15 residues.

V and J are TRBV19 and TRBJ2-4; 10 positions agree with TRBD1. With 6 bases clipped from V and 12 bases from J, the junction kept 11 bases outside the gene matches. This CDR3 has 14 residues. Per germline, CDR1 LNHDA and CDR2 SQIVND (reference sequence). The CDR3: CASSPPGTGVSQYF. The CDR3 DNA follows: TGTGCCAGTAGCCCGCCCGGGACAGGGGTTAGTCAGTACTTC.